A selection of T cell receptor beta chains follows, all from one sample in a study of blood T cell repertoires in COVID-19. Assay: immunoSEQ multiplex PCR; the TCRdb copy retains only in-frame clones and omits some. Counted here are some 500,000 clones, approximately 91% occurring once; the ten biggest clones make up around 8%. Material for sequencing was peripheral blood. The receptor set was obtained from a woman aged 50 to 60 with COVID-19, enrolled during active disease. Both conserved end residues are part of each CDR3. Each record gives: clone size, D gene, J gene, V gene, CDR3 protein, CDR3 DNA. The D gene is left open where the match is weak. Rows give clone size only sometimes, using once, few, many, or a class for an expanded clone.

>.|.|TRBJ1-5|TRBV6-5
CASSPLGVGQPQHF
TGTGCCAGCAGTCCCCTCGGGGTCGGGCAGCCCCAGCATTTT
>.|.|TRBJ1-1|TRBV12-3/TRBV12-4
CASRRTGYTEAFF
TGTGCCAGCAGGCGTACAGGGTACACTGAAGCTTTCTTT
>.|.|TRBJ1-2|TRBV9
CASSVDTGNYGYTF
TGTGCCAGCAGCGTAGATACAGGAAACTATGGCTACACCTTC
>.|.|TRBJ1-1|TRBV11-2
CASSPDIGESRTEAFF
TGTGCCAGCAGCCCCGATATCGGGGAAAGCCGGACTGAAGCTTTCTTT
>.|TRBD1|TRBJ2-7|TRBV30
CAWGQGAEEQYF
TGTGCCTGGGGACAGGGGGCTGAAGAGCAGTACTTC
>.|TRBD1|TRBJ1-2|TRBV15
CATSRDPGTGSGYTF
TGTGCCACCAGCAGAGATCCCGGGACAGGGTCTGGCTACACCTTC
>.|TRBD2|TRBJ2-2|TRBV9
CASSVEGAGTNTGELFF
TGTGCCAGCAGCGTAGAGGGAGCGGGGACGAACACCGGGGAGCTGTTTTTT
>.|TRBD2|TRBJ2-1|TRBV15
CATVSGTSGGASEQFF
TGTGCCACCGTCTCCGGGACTAGCGGGGGGGCGTCTGAGCAGTTCTTC
>.|.|TRBJ2-3|TRBV19
CASSIPGICYLVQGFATDTQYF
TGTGCCAGTAGTATCCCTGGAATATGCTACTTAGTACAGGGTTTCGCGACAGATACGCAGTATTTT
>.|.|TRBJ2-1|TRBV4-1
CASSQYGGTAQFF
TGCGCCAGCAGCCAGTATGGGGGGACGGCGCAGTTCTTC
>.|TRBD1|TRBJ1-6|TRBV19
CASSIGSTGRNSPLHF
TGTGCCAGTAGTATAGGTTCGACAGGGCGGAATTCACCCCTCCACTTT
>.|.|TRBJ2-2|TRBV6-1
CASSESRANTGELFF
TGTGCCAGCAGTGAGAGCAGGGCGAACACCGGGGAGCTGTTTTTT
>.|.|TRBJ1-1|TRBV3-1/TRBV3-2
CASSQWGEGEAFF
TGTGCCAGCAGCCAATGGGGCGAAGGTGAAGCTTTCTTT
>once|.|TRBJ1-1|TRBV7-9
CASSPYGSPEAFF
TGTGCCAGCAGCCCTTACGGGAGTCCGGAAGCTTTCTTT
>.|.|TRBJ1-3|TRBV1
CTSSQVPGIFSGNTIYF
TGCACCAGCAGCCAAGTGCCGGGTATATTCTCTGGAAACACCATATATTTT
>once|.|TRBJ2-7|TRBV27
CASSLVGGTYEQYF
TGTGCCAGCAGTTTAGTTGGGGGGACCTACGAGCAGTACTTC
>.|TRBD1|TRBJ1-1|TRBV2
CARRKGAENTEAFF
TGTGCCAGACGGAAGGGGGCCGAGAACACTGAAGCTTTCTTT
>.|TRBD1|TRBJ1-4|TRBV19
CATWGDRVGKLFF
TGTGCCACCTGGGGAGACAGGGTCGGAAAACTGTTTTTT
>once|.|TRBJ2-3|TRBV12-3/TRBV12-4
CASSISSTDTQYF
TGTGCCAGCAGTATTTCTAGCACAGATACGCAGTATTTT
>few|.|TRBJ1-6|TRBV18
CASSATDPNSPLHF
TGTGCCAGCTCGGCTACAGATCCCAATTCACCCCTCCACTTT
>once|.|TRBJ1-6|TRBV6-1
CASSGWGVAYNSPLHF
TGTGCCAGCAGTGGATGGGGGGTAGCGTATAATTCACCCCTCCACTTT
>few|TRBD1|TRBJ1-5|TRBV7-6
CASSLLQGNGQPQHF
TGTGCCAGCAGCTTATTACAGGGGAACGGGCAGCCCCAGCATTTT
>.|TRBD1|TRBJ1-1|TRBV7-3
CASSLGQGMNTEAFF
TGTGCCAGCAGCCTGGGACAGGGAATGAACACTGAAGCTTTCTTT
>.|.|TRBJ2-3|TRBV7-2
CASSLEQGTDTQYF
TGTGCCAGCAGCTTAGAGCAGGGAACAGATACGCAGTATTTT
>.|.|TRBJ1-2|TRBV7-8
CASSFTGYGYTF
TGTGCCAGCAGCTTCACAGGGTATGGCTACACCTTC
>once|.|TRBJ1-1|TRBV5-5
CASSLRGMNTEAFF
TGTGCCAGCAGCTTGAGGGGGATGAACACTGAAGCTTTCTTT
>.|TRBD2|TRBJ2-7|TRBV6-5
CASVWAGGSSYEQYF
TGTGCCAGCGTCTGGGCGGGGGGGAGCTCCTACGAGCAGTACTTC
>.|.|TRBJ2-7|TRBV7-9
CASTDSTYEQYF
TGTGCCAGCACGGACAGCACCTACGAGCAGTACTTC
>.|TRBD2|TRBJ2-2|TRBV7-2
CASRDPRGGRTGELFF
TGTGCCAGCCGGGATCCGCGGGGGGGCAGGACCGGGGAGCTGTTTTTT
>.|.|TRBJ1-4|TRBV29-1
CSVSTGSRNEKLFF
TGCAGCGTGTCTACAGGGTCCCGCAATGAAAAACTGTTTTTT
>.|.|TRBJ1-1|TRBV5-5
CASRLMIETEAFF
TGTGCCAGCAGACTAATGATTGAGACTGAAGCTTTCTTT
>once|TRBD1|TRBJ1-2|TRBV6-5
CASSSGQGLNYGYTF
TGTGCCAGCAGCTCTGGACAGGGGTTGAACTATGGCTACACCTTC
>.|.|TRBJ2-1|TRBV3-1/TRBV3-2
CASSQVRHSSYNEQFF
TGTGCCAGCAGCCAAGTGAGGCATAGCTCCTACAATGAGCAGTTCTTC
>.|TRBD1|TRBJ2-1|TRBV10-1
CASSEPGTGARNEQFF
TGCGCCAGCAGTGAGCCCGGGACAGGGGCGAGAAATGAGCAGTTCTTC
>once|.|TRBJ1-5|TRBV12-3/TRBV12-4
CASSFVSGQPQHF
TGTGCCAGCAGTTTTGTTAGTGGTCAGCCCCAGCATTTT
>.|TRBD1|TRBJ2-3|TRBV7-8
CASSLPSRGDTQYF
TGTGCCAGCAGCTTGCCTAGCAGGGGGGATACGCAGTATTTT
>.|.|TRBJ1-4|TRBV18
CASSPTLATGNEKLFF
TGTGCCAGCTCACCCACTTTGGCGACTGGTAATGAAAAACTGTTTTTT
>.|TRBD1|TRBJ2-7|TRBV6-5
CASLRLGGPAYEQYF
TGTGCCAGCTTAAGGTTAGGGGGCCCTGCCTACGAGCAGTACTTC
>.|.|TRBJ1-1|TRBV5-6
CASSLGGRTEAFF
TGTGCCAGCAGCTTAGGGGGACGGACTGAAGCTTTCTTT
>.|TRBD1|TRBJ2-2|TRBV5-4
CASSLQGSGELFF
TGTGCCAGCAGCCTACAGGGGTCCGGGGAGCTGTTTTTT
>.|TRBD2|TRBJ2-3|TRBV28
CASSKIAGGYPSTDTQYF
TGTGCCAGCAGTAAAATAGCGGGGGGGTATCCTAGCACAGATACGCAGTATTTT
>.|TRBD1|TRBJ2-1|TRBV10-2
CASRGHRGSYNEQFF
TGCGCCAGCAGGGGGCACAGGGGCTCCTACAATGAGCAGTTCTTC
>.|.|TRBJ1-1|TRBV5-6
CASSTEYGYTEAFF
TGTGCCAGCAGCACGGAGTACGGGTACACTGAAGCTTTCTTT
>.|.|TRBJ1-3|TRBV6-5
CASKYAYSGNTIYF
TGTGCCAGCAAGTACGCGTACTCTGGAAACACCATATATTTT
>.|.|TRBJ1-4|TRBV24-1
CATSASTNEKLFF
TGTGCCACCAGTGCTTCAACTAATGAAAAACTGTTTTTT